The clone carrying this T cell receptor beta chain was seen just once. Donors in Cohort 3 who had recovered were those with two negative PCRs, healthcare professional clearance, or resolution of their symptoms. Between the trimmed V and J ends, which lost 0 bases and 7 bases, there was a span of 19 bases. CDR1 SGHDT and CDR2 YYEEEE come from the germline V gene. The CDR3 spans 16 residues. The sample is drawn from a study of blood T cell repertoires in COVID-19. In the authors' workflow: Amplification with reference gene primers provided the estimates of nucleated cell counts. Using immunoSEQ multiplex PCR, the repertoire was profiled, and TCRdb retains in-frame clones only, with some absent. V, J and clone size reflect that table, while D and trimming were determined from the DNA. The sample lists under 300,000 clones, just under 90% occurring once.

Input material: PBMCs or T cells enriched from blood (not recorded which). The chain recombines TRBV5-6 with TRBJ1-2; a possible D gene is TRBD1 (6 bases). This receptor was obtained from an older woman who had recovered from COVID-19. CDR3 bases: TGTGCCAGCAGCTTGGCCCAGGACAGATTCTTTTCTGGCTACACCTTC. Amino acids: CASSLAQDRFFSGYTF.